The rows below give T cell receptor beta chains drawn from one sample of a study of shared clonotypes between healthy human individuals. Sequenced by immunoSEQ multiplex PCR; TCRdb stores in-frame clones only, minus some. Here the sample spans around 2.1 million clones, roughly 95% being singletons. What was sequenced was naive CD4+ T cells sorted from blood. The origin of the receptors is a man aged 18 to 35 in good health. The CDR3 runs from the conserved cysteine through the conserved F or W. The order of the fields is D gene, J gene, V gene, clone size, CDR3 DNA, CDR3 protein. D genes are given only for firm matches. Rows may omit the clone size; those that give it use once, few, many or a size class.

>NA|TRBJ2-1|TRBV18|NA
TGTGCCAGCTCACCAAGATTGGGGGCGCCTTACAATGAGCAGTTCTTC
CASSPRLGAPYNEQFF
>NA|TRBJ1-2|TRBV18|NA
TGTGCCAGCTCACCAGGAGACAACTATGGCTACACCTTC
CASSPGDNYGYTF
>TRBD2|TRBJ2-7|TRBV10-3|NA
TGTGCCATCAGTGAGAGCGGGAGGGCCTACGAGCAGTACTTC
CAISESGRAYEQYF
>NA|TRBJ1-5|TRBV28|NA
TGTGCCAGCAGTTTAGTGTTGGGCAGCAATGGGAATCAGCCCCAGCATTTT
CASSLVLGSNGNQPQHF
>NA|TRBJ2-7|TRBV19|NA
TGTGCCAGTAGTACCCAGGGCTACGAGCAGTACTTC
CASSTQGYEQYF
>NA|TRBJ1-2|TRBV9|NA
TGTGCCAGCAGCGTAGGGTCAGGGAACTATGGCTACACCTTC
CASSVGSGNYGYTF
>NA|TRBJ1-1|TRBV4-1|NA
TGCGCCAGCAGCCAAGGGGCCCAAACAGGGTCAAAAATAACTAGAGCTTTCTTT
CASSQGAQTGSKITRAFF
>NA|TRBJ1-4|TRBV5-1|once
TGCGCCAGCAGATTAACCACGGTCGAAAAACTGTTTTTT
CASRLTTVEKLFF
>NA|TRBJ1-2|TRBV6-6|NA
TGTGCCAGCAGTTACGCCGGGACGGGTTATGGCTACACCTTC
CASSYAGTGYGYTF
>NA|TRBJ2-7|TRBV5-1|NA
TGCGCCAGCAGCTTGGGGGTCCGCGACAGCCTTGCCTACGAGCAGTACTTC
CASSLGVRDSLAYEQYF
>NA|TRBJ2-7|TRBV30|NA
TGTGCCTACCGACTACCTGGGGCCTACGAGCAGTACTTC
CAYRLPGAYEQYF
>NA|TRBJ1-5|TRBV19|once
TGTGCCAGTAGTATACCGGGGTTTGGCCAGCCTCAGCATTTT
CASSIPGFGQPQHF
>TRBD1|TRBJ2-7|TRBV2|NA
TGTGCCAGCAGTGTGACAGGGGTAGGGGACGAGCAGTACTTC
CASSVTGVGDEQYF
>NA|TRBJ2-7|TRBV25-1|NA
TGTGCCAGCAGTGAATATGGGGGCTCCTACGAGCAGTACTTC
CASSEYGGSYEQYF
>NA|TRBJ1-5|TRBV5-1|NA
TGCGCCAGCAGCCCGGATCTAGGGCGACAGCCCCAGCATTTT
CASSPDLGRQPQHF
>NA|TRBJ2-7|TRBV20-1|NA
TGCAGTGCTAGGCTAGATAATTTC
CSARLDNF
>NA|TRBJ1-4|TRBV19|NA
TGTGCCAGTAGTATGTTAGGGGTTGAAAAACTGTTTTTT
CASSMLGVEKLFF
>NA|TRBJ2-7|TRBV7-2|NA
TGTGCCAGCAGCTTACTCCCCAGCTACGAGCAGTACTTC
CASSLLPSYEQYF
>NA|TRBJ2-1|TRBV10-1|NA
TGCGCCAGCAGTGGGCCTAGTTCCGGAAACAATGAGCAGTTCTTC
CASSGPSSGNNEQFF
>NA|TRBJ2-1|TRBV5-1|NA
TGCGCCAGCACAGCAGGGGGGATCAATGAGCAGTTCTTC
CASTAGGINEQFF
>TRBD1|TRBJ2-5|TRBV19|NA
TGTGCCAGTACCCGGACAGGGGGCCGAGAGACCCAGTACTTC
CASTRTGGRETQYF
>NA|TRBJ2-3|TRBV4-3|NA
TGCGCCAGCAGCCAAGATCACAGAAACACAGATACGCAGTATTTT
CASSQDHRNTDTQYF